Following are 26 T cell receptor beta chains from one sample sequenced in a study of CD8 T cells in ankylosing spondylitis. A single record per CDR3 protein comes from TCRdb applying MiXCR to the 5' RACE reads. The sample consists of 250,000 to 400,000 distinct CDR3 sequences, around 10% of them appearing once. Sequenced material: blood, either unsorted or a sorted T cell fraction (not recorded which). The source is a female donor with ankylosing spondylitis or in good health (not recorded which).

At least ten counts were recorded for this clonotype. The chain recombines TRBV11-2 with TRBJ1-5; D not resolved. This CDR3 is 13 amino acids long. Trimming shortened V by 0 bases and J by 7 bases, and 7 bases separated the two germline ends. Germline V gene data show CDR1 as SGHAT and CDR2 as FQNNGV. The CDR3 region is CASSLEDSQPQHF. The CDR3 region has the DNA TGTGCCAGCAGCTTAGAGGATTCCCAGCCCCAGCATTTT.

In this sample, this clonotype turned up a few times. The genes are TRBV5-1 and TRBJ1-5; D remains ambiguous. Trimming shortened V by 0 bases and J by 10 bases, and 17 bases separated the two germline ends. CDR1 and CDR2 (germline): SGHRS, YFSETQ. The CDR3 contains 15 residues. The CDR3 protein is CASSLDGSARSPQHF. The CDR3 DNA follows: TGCGCCAGCAGCTTGGATGGTTCAGCGAGATCACCCCAGCATTTT. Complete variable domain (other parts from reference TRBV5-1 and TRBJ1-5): KAGVTQTPRYLIKTRGQQVTLSCSPISGHRSVSWYQQTPGQGLQFLFEYFSETQRNKGNFPGRFSGRQFSNSRSEMNVSTLELGDSALYLCASSLDGSARSPQHFGDGTRLSIL.

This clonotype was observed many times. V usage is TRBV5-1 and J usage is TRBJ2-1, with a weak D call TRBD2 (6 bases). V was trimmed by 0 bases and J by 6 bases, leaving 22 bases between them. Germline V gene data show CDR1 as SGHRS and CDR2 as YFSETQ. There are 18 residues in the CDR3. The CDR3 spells CASSLDSGKIIDPNEQFF. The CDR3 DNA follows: TGCGCCAGCAGCTTGGATAGCGGCAAGATTATCGACCCCAATGAGCAGTTCTTC.

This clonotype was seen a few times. CDR3 region: CASSSGTGQMGYTF. The CDR3 nucleotides read TGTGCCAGCAGTTCGGGCACAGGGCAGATGGGCTACACCTTC. The chain couples TRBV28 to TRBJ1-2; possible D gene TRBD1, 6 bases. This CDR3 has 14 amino acids. Germline CDR1 is MDHEN and CDR2 is SYDVKM. V shed 4 bases and J shed 8 bases, with 17 bases lying between them.

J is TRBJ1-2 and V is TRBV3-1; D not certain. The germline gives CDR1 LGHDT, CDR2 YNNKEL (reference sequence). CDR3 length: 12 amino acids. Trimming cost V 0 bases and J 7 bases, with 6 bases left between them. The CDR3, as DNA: TGTGCCAGCAGCCAAGAACTAGGTGGCTACACCTTC. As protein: CASSQELGGYTF. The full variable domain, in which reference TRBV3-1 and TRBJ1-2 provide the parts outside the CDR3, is DTAVSQTPKYLVTQMGNDKSIKCEQNLGHDTMYWYKQDSKKFLKIMFSYNNKELIINETVPNRFSPKSPDKAHLNLHINSLELGDSAVYFCASSQELGGYTFGSGTRLTVV.

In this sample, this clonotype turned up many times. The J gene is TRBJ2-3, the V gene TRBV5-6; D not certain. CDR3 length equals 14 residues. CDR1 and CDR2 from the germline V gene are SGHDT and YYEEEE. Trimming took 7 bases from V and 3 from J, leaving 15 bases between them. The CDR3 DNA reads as TGTGCCAGCGGACCCACGGATCCAACAGATACGCAGTATTTT. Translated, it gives CASGPTDPTDTQYF.

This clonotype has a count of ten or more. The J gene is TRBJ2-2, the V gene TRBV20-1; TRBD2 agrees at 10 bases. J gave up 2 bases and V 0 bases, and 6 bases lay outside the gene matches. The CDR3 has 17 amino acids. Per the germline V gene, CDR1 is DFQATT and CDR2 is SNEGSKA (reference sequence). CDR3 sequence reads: CSARDMTSGFNTGELFF. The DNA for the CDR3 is TGCAGTGCTAGAGATATGACTAGCGGGTTTAACACCGGGGAGCTGTTTTTT.

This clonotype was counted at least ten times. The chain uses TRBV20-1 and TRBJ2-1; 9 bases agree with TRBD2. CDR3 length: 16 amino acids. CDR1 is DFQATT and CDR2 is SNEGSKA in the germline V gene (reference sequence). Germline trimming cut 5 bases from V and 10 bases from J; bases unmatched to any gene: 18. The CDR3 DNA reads TGCAGTGCTCCAAGCGGTAGCGGGAGACGAAGGGGAGAGCAGTTCTTC. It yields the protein CSAPSGSGRRRGEQFF.

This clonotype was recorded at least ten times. CDR3 residues: CASSLQTGEETQYF. CDR3 in DNA: TGCGCCAGCAGCTTACAGACAGGGGAAGAGACCCAGTACTTC. This chain joins TRBV5-1 and TRBJ2-5, with TRBD1 matching 8 bases. The CDR3 consists of 14 residues. Trimming took 2 bases from V and 3 from J; bases not matched to a gene: 3. Germline-derived CDR1 and CDR2 are SGHRS and YFSETQ.

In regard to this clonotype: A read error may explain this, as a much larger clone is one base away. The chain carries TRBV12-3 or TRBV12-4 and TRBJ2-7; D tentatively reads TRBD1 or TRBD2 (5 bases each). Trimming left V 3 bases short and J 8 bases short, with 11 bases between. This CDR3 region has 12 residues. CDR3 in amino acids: CASSLGRDQQYF. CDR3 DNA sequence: TGTGCCAGCAGTTTGGGCCGGGACCAGCAGTACTTC.

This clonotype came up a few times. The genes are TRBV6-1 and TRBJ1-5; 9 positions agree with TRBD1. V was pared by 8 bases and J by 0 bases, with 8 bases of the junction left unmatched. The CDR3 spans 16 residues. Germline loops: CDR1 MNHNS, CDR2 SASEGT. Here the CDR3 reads CASFPGTGTSNQPQHF. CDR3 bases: TGTGCCAGCTTCCCTGGGACAGGGACTAGCAATCAGCCCCAGCATTTT.

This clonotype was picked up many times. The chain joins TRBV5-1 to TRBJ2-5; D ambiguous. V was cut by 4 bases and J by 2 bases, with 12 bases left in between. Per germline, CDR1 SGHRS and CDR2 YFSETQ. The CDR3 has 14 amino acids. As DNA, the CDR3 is TGCGCCAGCAGCCCCGGAGCAGTTCAAGAGACCCAGTACTTC. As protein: CASSPGAVQETQYF.

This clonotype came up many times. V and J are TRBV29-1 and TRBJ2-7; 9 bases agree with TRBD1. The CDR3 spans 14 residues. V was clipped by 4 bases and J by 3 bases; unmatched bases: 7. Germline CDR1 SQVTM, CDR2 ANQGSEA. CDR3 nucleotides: TGCAGCGTTGTGGGGACAGGGATATACTACGAGCAGTACTTC. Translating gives CSVVGTGIYYEQYF.

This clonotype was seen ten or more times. This CDR3 reads CASSQGGARADTQYF. The CDR3 DNA reads TGCGCCAGCAGCCAAGGCGGGGCTCGAGCAGATACGCAGTATTTT. The gene calls are TRBV4-3 and TRBJ2-3; D is possibly TRBD2 (6 bases). The CDR3 has 15 residues. CDR1 is LGHNA and CDR2 is YSLEER in the germline V gene. V dropped 1 base and J dropped 4 bases, with 12 bases sitting between them.

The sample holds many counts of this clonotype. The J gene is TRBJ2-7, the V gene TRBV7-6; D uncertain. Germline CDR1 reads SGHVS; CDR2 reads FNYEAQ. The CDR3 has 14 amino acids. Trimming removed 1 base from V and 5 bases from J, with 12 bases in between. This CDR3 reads CASSLGVGLDEQYF. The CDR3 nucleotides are TGTGCCAGCAGCTTAGGTGTTGGGTTAGACGAGCAGTACTTC.

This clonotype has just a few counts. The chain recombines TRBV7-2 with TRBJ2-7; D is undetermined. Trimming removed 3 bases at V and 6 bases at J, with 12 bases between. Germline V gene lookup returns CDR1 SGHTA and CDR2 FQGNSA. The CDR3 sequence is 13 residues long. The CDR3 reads CASSFDDVGEQYF. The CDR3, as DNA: TGTGCCAGCAGCTTCGACGATGTGGGCGAGCAGTACTTC.

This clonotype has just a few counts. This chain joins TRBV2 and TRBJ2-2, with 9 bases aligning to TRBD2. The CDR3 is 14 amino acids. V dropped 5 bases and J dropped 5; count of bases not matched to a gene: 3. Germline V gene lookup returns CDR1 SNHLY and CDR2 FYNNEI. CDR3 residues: CASSSSGATGELFF. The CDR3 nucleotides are TGTGCCAGCAGTTCTAGCGGGGCTACCGGGGAGCTGTTTTTT.

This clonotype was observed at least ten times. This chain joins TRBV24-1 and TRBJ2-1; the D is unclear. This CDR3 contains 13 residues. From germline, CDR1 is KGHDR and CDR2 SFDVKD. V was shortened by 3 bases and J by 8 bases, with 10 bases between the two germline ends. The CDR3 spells CATSDPRLHEQFF. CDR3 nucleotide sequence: TGTGCCACCAGTGATCCACGTCTCCATGAGCAGTTCTTC.

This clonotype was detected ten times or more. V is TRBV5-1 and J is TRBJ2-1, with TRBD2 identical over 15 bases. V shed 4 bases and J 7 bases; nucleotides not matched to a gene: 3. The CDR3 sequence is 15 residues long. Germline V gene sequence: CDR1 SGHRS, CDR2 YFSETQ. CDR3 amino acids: CASSTGLAGGNEQFF. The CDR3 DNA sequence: TGCGCCAGCAGCACGGGACTAGCGGGGGGTAATGAGCAGTTCTTC.

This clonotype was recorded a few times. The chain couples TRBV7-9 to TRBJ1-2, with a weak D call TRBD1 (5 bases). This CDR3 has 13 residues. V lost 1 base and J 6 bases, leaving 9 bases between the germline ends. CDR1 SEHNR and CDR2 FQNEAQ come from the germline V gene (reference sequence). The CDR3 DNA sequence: TGTGCCAGCAGCTTAGGGGGGACGGATGGCTACACCTTC. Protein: CASSLGGTDGYTF.

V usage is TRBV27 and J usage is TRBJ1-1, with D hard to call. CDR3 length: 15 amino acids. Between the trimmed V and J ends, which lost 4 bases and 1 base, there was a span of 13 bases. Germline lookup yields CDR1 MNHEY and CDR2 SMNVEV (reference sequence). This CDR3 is CASSSPPGPNTEAFF. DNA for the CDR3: TGTGCCAGCAGTTCCCCCCCGGGCCCGAACACTGAAGCTTTCTTT.

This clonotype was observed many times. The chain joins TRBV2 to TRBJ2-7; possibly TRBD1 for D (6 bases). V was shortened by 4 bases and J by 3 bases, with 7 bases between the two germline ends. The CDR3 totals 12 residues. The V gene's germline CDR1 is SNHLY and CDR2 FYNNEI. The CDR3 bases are TGTGCCAGCAGTGGACAGGTCTACGAGCAGTACTTC. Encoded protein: CASSGQVYEQYF.

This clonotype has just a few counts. The CDR3 loop reads CASSGPGSYNSPLHF. CDR3 sequence (DNA): TGTGCCAGCAGTGGCCCGGGGAGCTATAATTCACCCCTCCACTTT. V is TRBV28 and J is TRBJ1-6, with unresolved D. From germline, CDR1 is MDHEN and CDR2 SYDVKM. V was shortened by 5 bases and J by 3 bases, with 11 bases between the two germline ends. This CDR3 comprises 15 residues. The full variable domain, in which reference TRBV28 and TRBJ1-6 provide the parts outside the CDR3, is DVKVTQSSRYLVKRTGEKVFLECVQDMDHENMFWYRQDPGLGLRLIYFSYDVKMKEKGDIPEGYSVSREKKERFSLILESASTNQTSMYLCASSGPGSYNSPLHFGNGTRLTVT.

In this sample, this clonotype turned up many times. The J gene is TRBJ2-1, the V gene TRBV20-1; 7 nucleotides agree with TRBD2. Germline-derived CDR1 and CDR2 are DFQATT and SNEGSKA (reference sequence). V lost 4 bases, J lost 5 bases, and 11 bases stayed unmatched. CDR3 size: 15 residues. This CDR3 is CSAKIREGINNEQFF. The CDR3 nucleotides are TGCAGTGCTAAAATCAGGGAGGGAATTAACAATGAGCAGTTCTTC.

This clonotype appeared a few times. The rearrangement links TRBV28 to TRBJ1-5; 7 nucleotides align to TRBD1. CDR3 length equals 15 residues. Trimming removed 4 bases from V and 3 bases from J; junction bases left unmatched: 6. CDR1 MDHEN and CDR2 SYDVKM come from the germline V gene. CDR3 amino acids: CASSSGGGNNQPQHF. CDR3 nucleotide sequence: TGTGCCAGCAGTTCTGGAGGGGGCAACAATCAGCCCCAGCATTTT.

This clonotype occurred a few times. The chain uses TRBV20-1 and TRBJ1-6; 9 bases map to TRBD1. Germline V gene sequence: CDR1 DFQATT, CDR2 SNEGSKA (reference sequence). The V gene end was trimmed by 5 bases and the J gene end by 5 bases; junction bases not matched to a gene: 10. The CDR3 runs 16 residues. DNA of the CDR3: TGCAGTGCTCAAAAGACAGGGGGAGAGAATAATTCACCCCTCCACTTT. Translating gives CSAQKTGGENNSPLHF.